What follows are 25 T cell receptor beta chains derived from one specimen sequenced in a study of T-cell memory formation after mild COVID-19. TCRdb reprocessed the 5' RACE reads via MiXCR and lists one record per CDR3 protein. The sample carries a few hundred thousand distinct CDR3 sequences, approximately 27% recorded once. Sequenced input: PBMCs or a T cell subset sorted from them (not recorded which). The source of these receptors is an adult woman who had mild COVID-19 (a few samples of this study predate the infection). Cell type and time point are not known.

This rearrangement joins TRBV6-5 to TRBJ2-7, with TRBD2 identical over 14 bases. With V trimmed by 7 bases and J by 7 bases, 9 bases remained unmatched. CDR3 length equals 15 residues. Germline V gene sequence: CDR1 MNHEY, CDR2 SVGAGI. DNA for the CDR3: TGTGCCAGCATCTCACCGGGACTAGCGGGAGTTGAGCAGTACTTC. Translation gives CASISPGLAGVEQYF.

The chain has TRBV11-3 and TRBJ1-1; D might be TRBD1 (6 bases). V was pared by 2 bases and J by 2 bases, with 21 bases between. This CDR3 has 18 residues. Per germline, CDR1 SGHNT and CDR2 YENEEA. In DNA, the CDR3 is TGTGCCAGCAGCTTATCAGGGGTCAGTCGTAAGGGAAACACTGAAGCTTTCTTT. Amino acids: CASSLSGVSRKGNTEAFF. The variable domain in full, with the rest retrieved from reference TRBV11-3 and TRBJ1-1, is EAGVVQSPRYKIIEKKQPVAFWCNPISGHNTLYWYLQNLGQGPELLIRYENEEAVDDSQLPKDRFSAERLKGVDSTLKIQPAELGDSAVYLCASSLSGVSRKGNTEAFFGQGTRLTVV.

In DNA, the CDR3 is TGTGCCACCAGTGATCCCGGGCAGGGGGCCTTGGTGCAGTTCTTC. Translated, it gives CATSDPGQGALVQFF. V usage is TRBV24-1 and J usage is TRBJ2-1; 8 positions agree with TRBD1. Germline V gives CDR1 KGHDR, CDR2 SFDVKD. The V segment lost 3 bases and the J segment 12 bases; nucleotides outside the gene matches: 12. The CDR3 runs to 15 residues.

V usage is TRBV6-2 or TRBV6-3 and J usage is TRBJ2-3; TRBD2 agrees at 9 bases. Per the germline V gene, CDR1 is MNHEY and CDR2 is SVGEGT. Germline trimming cut 6 bases from V and 1 base from J; bases unmatched to any gene: 8. This CDR3 spans 16 amino acids. CDR3 in DNA: TGTGCCAGCAGACGTCTAGGCGGGGGGGGCACAGATACGCAGTATTTT. Its protein product is CASRRLGGGGTDTQYF.

A few counts support this clonotype. J is TRBJ1-6 and V is TRBV4-3; possibly TRBD1 for D (5 bases). The V gene's germline CDR1 is LGHNA and CDR2 YSLEER. The CDR3 consists of 15 residues. V was pared by 0 bases and J by 5 bases, with 8 bases between. The CDR3 spells CASSQDGTNNSPLHF. Here the CDR3 DNA reads TGCGCCAGCAGCCAAGATGGGACGAATAATTCACCCCTCCACTTT.

The chain joins TRBV19 to TRBJ2-7; 7 bases fit TRBD2. With V trimmed by 3 bases and J by 3 bases, 8 bases remained unmatched. Germline CDR1 is LNHDA and CDR2 is SQIVND (reference sequence). The CDR3 has 15 residues. DNA for the CDR3: TGTGCCAGTAGTATGGCGGCTAGCGGAAACTACGAGCAGTACTTC. Translation gives CASSMAASGNYEQYF.

This rearrangement joins TRBV5-5 to TRBJ1-5; 9 bases map to TRBD1. The V and J ends lost 3 bases and 6 bases, in that order; junction bases with no gene match: 13. Germline V gives CDR1 SGHKS, CDR2 YYEKEE (reference sequence). The CDR3 runs 17 residues. This chain's CDR3 is CASSSGQGVGSGQPQHF. CDR3 sequence (DNA): TGTGCCAGCAGCTCGGGACAGGGAGTGGGGTCAGGTCAGCCCCAGCATTTT.

This clonotype was seen more than once but under ten times. This chain uses TRBV12-3 or TRBV12-4 with TRBJ2-3; 14 nucleotides agree with TRBD2. J lost 7 bases, V lost 3 bases, and 21 bases had no gene match. This CDR3 is built from 21 residues. The DNA of the CDR3 is TGTGCCAGCAGTTTTTTACCCGGGACTAGCGGGAGAATGGTAGGCCAGAATACGCAGTATTTT. The encoded protein is CASSFLPGTSGRMVGQNTQYF.

The rearrangement joins TRBV7-9 to TRBJ2-7, with D unresolved. Germline lookup yields CDR1 SEHNR and CDR2 FQNEAQ (reference sequence). This CDR3 has 16 amino acids. Trimming cost V 1 base and J 2 bases, with 15 bases left between them. CDR3 sequence (DNA): TGTGCCAGCAGCTTAGAGGGCTACGGTCTGGCCTACGAGCAGTACTTC. The encoded protein is CASSLEGYGLAYEQYF.

V and J are TRBV5-1 and TRBJ2-1; D possibly corresponds to TRBD2 (7 bases). CDR1 SGHRS and CDR2 YFSETQ come from the germline V gene. Trimming pared 3 bases from V and 6 bases from J, leaving 19 bases between. CDR3 length: 16 residues. CDR3 sequence: CASSSGEVRGANEQFF. The CDR3 DNA is TGCGCCAGCAGCTCCGGGGAGGTCCGGGGGGCCAATGAGCAGTTCTTC.

This clonotype has only one observation. The CDR3: CASSEYIRGLSSYNEQFF. The CDR3 bases are TGTGCCAGCAGTGAATATATTCGGGGACTGAGCTCCTACAATGAGCAGTTCTTC. V usage is TRBV25-1 and J usage is TRBJ2-1, with a possible D match to TRBD2 (6 bases). CDR3 length: 18 residues. Deletions cut 0 bases from V and 0 bases from J, with 15 bases between. CDR1 is MGHDK and CDR2 is SYGVNS in the germline V gene.

The J gene is TRBJ2-5, the V gene TRBV7-2, with no clear D. Trimming cost V 2 bases and J 4 bases, with 14 bases left between them. Germline V gene lookup returns CDR1 SGHTA and CDR2 FQGNSA. The CDR3 is 15 amino acids. This CDR3 reads CASSLRQPRVETQYF. The DNA of the CDR3 is TGTGCCAGCAGCTTACGGCAGCCTAGGGTAGAGACCCAGTACTTC.

The V gene is TRBV7-2, the J gene TRBJ2-1; D might be TRBD2 (5 bases). The V gene's germline CDR1 is SGHTA and CDR2 FQGNSA. CDR3 size: 12 residues. Trimming shortened V by 3 bases and J by 10 bases, and 10 bases separated the two germline ends. For the CDR3, the DNA is TGTGCCAGCAGCTTGGCTTCGGGGGAGCAGTTCTTC. This gives the protein CASSLASGEQFF.

The chain recombines TRBV4-1 with TRBJ2-2; D is ambiguous. Germline V gene data show CDR1 as MGHRA and CDR2 as YSYEKL. The CDR3 consists of 12 residues. Trimming took off 3 bases at V and 4 bases at J, with 3 bases between the two ends. The CDR3 DNA reads TGCGCCAGCAGCCATACCACCGGGGAGCTGTTTTTT. Protein: CASSHTTGELFF.

This rearrangement joins TRBV5-6 to TRBJ1-1; unclear D gene. The length of the CDR3 is 13 residues. Trimming left V 5 bases short and J 4 bases short, with 12 bases between. CDR1 is SGHDT and CDR2 is YYEEEE in the germline V gene. CDR3 loop: CASSLRATTEAFF. The CDR3 nucleotides are TGTGCCAGCAGTCTGAGGGCCACCACTGAAGCTTTCTTT. Combining the CDR3 with reference TRBV5-6 and TRBJ1-1 gives the whole variable domain DAGVTQSPTHLIKTRGQQVTLRCSPKSGHDTVSWYQQALGQGPQFIFQYYEEEERQRGNFPDRFSGHQFPNYSSELNVNALLLGDSALYLCASSLRATTEAFFGQGTRLTVV.

This chain connects TRBV7-8 to TRBJ2-3; D not certain. The V gene's germline CDR1 is SGHVS and CDR2 FQNEAQ. The CDR3 consists of 16 residues. V lost 0 bases, J lost 4 bases, and 14 bases lay in between. The CDR3 loop reads CASSLASVSQPDTQYF. CDR3 in DNA: TGTGCCAGCAGCTTAGCGTCCGTGAGTCAACCAGATACGCAGTATTTT.

The chain combines TRBV24-1 with TRBJ2-1; maybe TRBD1 (6 bases). Germline assignment: CDR1 KGHDR and CDR2 SFDVKD. This CDR3 has 13 amino acids. Trimming pared 8 bases from V and 5 bases from J, leaving 12 bases between. The CDR3 sequence: CATKGVFNNEQFF. CDR3 nucleotides: TGTGCCACCAAGGGGGTTTTCAACAATGAGCAGTTCTTC.

V usage is TRBV4-1 and J usage is TRBJ2-5; D perhaps matches TRBD2 (6 bases). The CDR3 sequence is 12 residues long. Germline V gives CDR1 MGHRA, CDR2 YSYEKL. Trimming removed 1 base at V and 7 bases at J, with 7 bases between. CDR3 nucleotides: TGCGCCAGCAGCCAAGGGGACTCGACCCAGTACTTC. It translates to CASSQGDSTQYF.

The DNA for the CDR3 is TGTGCCACCAGTGAACACAACGGGGTAGCGAGCAATGAGCAGTTCTTC. It translates to CATSEHNGVASNEQFF. The chain couples TRBV24-1 to TRBJ2-1, with D possibly TRBD2 on 5 matching bases. The germline V and J ends were trimmed by 4 bases and 6 bases, with 18 bases remaining between them. The CDR3 extends over 16 amino acids. The germline CDR1 and CDR2 sequences are KGHDR and SFDVKD.

The table lists this clonotype with a count of one. The chain has TRBV3-1 and TRBJ2-3; no clear D gene. This CDR3 spans 13 amino acids. Germline-derived CDR1 and CDR2 are LGHDT and YNNKEL (reference sequence). V lost 2 bases and J 2 bases, leaving 5 bases between the germline ends. The CDR3 region has the DNA TGTGCCAGCAGCCAACGCCTCACAGATACGCAGTATTTT. Protein sequence: CASSQRLTDTQYF.

The genes are TRBV4-3 and TRBJ2-7; 8 positions match TRBD1. Germline assignment: CDR1 LGHNA and CDR2 YSLEER. There are 14 residues in the CDR3. Trimming took 2 bases from V and 6 from J; bases not matched to a gene: 6. CDR3 DNA: TGCGCCAGCAGCCAAACGGGACAGGCCGGCGAGCAGTACTTC. The encoded protein is CASSQTGQAGEQYF.

This chain joins TRBV7-9 and TRBJ1-2, with no clear D. CDR3 length equals 13 residues. V dropped 4 bases and J dropped 4 bases, with 10 bases sitting between them. Germline-derived CDR1 and CDR2 are SEHNR and FQNEAQ (reference sequence). CDR3: CASSSGPPYGYTF. CDR3 nucleotides: TGTGCCAGCAGCTCCGGACCTCCCTATGGCTACACCTTC.

CDR3 region: CASTAGTGLSYGYTF. For the CDR3, the DNA is TGTGCCAGCACCGCCGGGACAGGGCTCAGCTATGGCTACACCTTC. The V and J genes are TRBV6-2 or TRBV6-3 and TRBJ1-2; 9 bases fit TRBD1. The length of the CDR3 is 15 residues. The germline gives CDR1 MNHEY, CDR2 SVGEGT. V trimming: 7 bases; J trimming: 4 bases; junction bases outside the gene matches: 10.

This clonotype has only a few counts. The V gene is TRBV7-3, the J gene TRBJ2-6, with D tentatively TRBD2 (6 bases). CDR1 and CDR2 (germline): SGHTA, FQGTGA. Trimming removed 5 bases at V and 2 bases at J, with 7 bases between. This CDR3 spans 14 amino acids. CDR3 DNA: TGTGCCAGCAGCCCGGGAGCTGGGGCCAACGTCCTGACTTTC. Residues: CASSPGAGANVLTF.

This clonotype was observed once. The chain carries TRBV9 and TRBJ2-3; D unresolved. This CDR3 comprises 14 residues. Germline V gene data show CDR1 as SGDLS and CDR2 as YYNGEE. The V and J ends lost 4 bases and 6 bases respectively, with 15 bases between them. CDR3 nucleotides: TGTGCCAGCAGCCAAACAGCTCCGGGCGATACGCAGTATTTT. Protein sequence: CASSQTAPGDTQYF.